This T cell receptor beta chain was captured in a study of T cell repertoires in cytomegalovirus infection. Across the study: Used in the study were CMV epitopes, some recently identified and HLA-C-restricted, others well-studied and HLA-B-restricted. It can be stated that public TCR beta signatures indicated CMV infection as well as a matching HLA type.

Remarks on this clonotype: Its matching antigen is unknown.

TCRdb fed the reads into MiXCR, producing one record per CDR3 protein. The sample yields around 25,000 distinct CDR3 sequences, approximately 22% seen once. Study outcomes and limitations: Dominating the ex vivo response were TCR beta clonotypes that were CMV-specific and HLA-C-restricted.

This CDR3 is 13 amino acids long. V was cut by 5 bases and J by 4 bases, with 11 bases left in between. Germline CDR1 and CDR2: MNHNS and SASEGT. The J gene is TRBJ1-1, the V gene TRBV6-1, with no clear D. The TCR sequence derives from a human donor in good health (CMV status not recorded). Some clones in this sample may be carry-over from other donors' samples. This material consisted of CD8+ T cells from cultured PBMCs, taken from culture after CMV antigen stimulation. The CDR3 bases are TGTGCCAGCAGTACCTCAGGAGGCACTGAAGCTTTCTTT. The encoded protein is CASSTSGGTEAFF.